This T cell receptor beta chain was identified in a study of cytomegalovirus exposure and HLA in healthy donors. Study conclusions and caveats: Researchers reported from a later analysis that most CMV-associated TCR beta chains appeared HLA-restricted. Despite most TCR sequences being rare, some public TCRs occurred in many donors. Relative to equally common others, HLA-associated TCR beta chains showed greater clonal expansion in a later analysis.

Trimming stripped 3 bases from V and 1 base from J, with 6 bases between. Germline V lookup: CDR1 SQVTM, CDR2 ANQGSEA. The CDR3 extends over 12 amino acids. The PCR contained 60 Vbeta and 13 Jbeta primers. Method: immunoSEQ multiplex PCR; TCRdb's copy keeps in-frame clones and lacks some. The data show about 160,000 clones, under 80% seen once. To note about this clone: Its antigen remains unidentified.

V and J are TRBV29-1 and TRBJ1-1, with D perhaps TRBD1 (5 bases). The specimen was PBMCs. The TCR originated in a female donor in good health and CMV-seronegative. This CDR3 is CSVDQGNTEAFF. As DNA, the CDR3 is TGCAGCGTTGATCAGGGGAACACTGAAGCTTTCTTT. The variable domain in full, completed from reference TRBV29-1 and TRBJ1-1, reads SAVISQKPSRDICQRGTSLTIQCQVDSQVTMMFWYRQQPGQSLTLIATANQGSEATYESGFVIDKFPISRPNLTFSTLTVSNMSPEDSSIYLCSVDQGNTEAFFGQGTRLTVV.